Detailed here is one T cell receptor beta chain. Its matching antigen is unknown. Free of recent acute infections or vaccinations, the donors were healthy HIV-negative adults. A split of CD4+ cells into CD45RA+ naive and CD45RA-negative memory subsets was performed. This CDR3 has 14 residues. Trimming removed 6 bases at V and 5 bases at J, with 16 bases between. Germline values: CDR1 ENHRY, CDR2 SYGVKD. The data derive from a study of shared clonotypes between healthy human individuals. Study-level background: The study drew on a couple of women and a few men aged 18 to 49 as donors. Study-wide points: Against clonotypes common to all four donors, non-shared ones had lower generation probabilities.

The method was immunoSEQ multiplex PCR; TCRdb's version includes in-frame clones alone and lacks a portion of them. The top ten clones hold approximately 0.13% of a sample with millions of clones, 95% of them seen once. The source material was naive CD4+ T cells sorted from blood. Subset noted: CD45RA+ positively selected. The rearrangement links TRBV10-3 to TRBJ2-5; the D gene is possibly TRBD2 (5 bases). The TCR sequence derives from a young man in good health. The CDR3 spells CAISVDSNPETQYF. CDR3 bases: TGTGCCATCAGCGTGGACTCTAATCCGGAGACCCAGTACTTC.